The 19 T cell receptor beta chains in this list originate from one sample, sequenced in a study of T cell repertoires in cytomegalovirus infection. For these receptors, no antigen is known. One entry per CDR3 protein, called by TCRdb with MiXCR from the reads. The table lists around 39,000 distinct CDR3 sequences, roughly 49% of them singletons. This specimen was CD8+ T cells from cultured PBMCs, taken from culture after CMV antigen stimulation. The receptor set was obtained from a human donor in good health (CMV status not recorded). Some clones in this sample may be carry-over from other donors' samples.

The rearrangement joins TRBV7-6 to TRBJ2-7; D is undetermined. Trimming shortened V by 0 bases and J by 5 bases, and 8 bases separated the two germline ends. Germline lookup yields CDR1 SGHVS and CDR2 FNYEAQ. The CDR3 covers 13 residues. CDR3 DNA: TGTGCCAGCAGCTTAGCCCCCGGTAACGAGCAGTACTTC. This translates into CASSLAPGNEQYF.

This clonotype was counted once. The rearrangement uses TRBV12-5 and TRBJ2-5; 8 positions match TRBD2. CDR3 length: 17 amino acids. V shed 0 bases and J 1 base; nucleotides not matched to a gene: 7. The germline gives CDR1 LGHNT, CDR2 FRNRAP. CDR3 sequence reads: CASGLVPVAGTQETQYF. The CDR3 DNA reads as TGTGCTAGTGGTTTGGTACCGGTAGCGGGGACCCAAGAGACCCAGTACTTC.

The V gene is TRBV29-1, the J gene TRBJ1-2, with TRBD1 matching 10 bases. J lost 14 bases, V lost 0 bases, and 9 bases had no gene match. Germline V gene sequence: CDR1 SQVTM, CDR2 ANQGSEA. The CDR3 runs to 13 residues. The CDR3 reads CSVEDQRDRGQTF. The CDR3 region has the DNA TGCAGCGTTGAAGATCAGAGAGACAGGGGGCAAACCTTC. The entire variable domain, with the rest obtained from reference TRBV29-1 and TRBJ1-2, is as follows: SAVISQKPSRDICQRGTSLTIQCQVDSQVTMMFWYRQQPGQSLTLIATANQGSEATYESGFVIDKFPISRPNLTFSTLTVSNMSPEDSSIYLCSVEDQRDRGQTFGSGTRLTVV.

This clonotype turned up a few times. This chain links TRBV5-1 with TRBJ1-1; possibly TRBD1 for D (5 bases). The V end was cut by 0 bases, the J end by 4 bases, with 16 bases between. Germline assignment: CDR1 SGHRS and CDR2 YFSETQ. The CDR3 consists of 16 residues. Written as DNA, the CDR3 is TGCGCCAGCAGCTTGGAGGGCCCCCCGGGGGGCACTGAAGCTTTCTTT. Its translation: CASSLEGPPGGTEAFF.

The CDR3: CASSLVTGGIQYF. The CDR3 bases are TGTGCCAGCAGCTTAGTTACAGGGGGCATTCAGTACTTC. This chain links TRBV7-2 with TRBJ2-4, with TRBD1 matching over 8 bases. The V gene end was trimmed by 1 base and the J gene end by 9 bases; junction bases not matched to a gene: 2. Germline V gene sequence: CDR1 SGHTA, CDR2 FQGNSA. The CDR3 sequence is 13 residues long.

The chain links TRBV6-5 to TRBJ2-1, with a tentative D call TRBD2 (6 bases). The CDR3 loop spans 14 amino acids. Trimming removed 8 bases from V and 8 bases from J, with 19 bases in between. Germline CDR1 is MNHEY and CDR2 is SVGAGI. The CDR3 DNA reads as TGTGCCAGCGGCCTTGCGGGGCCCGGCTATGAGCAGTTCTTC. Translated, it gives CASGLAGPGYEQFF.

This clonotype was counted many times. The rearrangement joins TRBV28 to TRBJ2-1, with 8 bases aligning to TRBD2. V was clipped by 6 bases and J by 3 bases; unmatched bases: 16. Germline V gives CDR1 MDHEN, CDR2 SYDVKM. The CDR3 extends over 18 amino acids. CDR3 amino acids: CASRILRLSGSFYNEQFF. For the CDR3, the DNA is TGTGCCAGCAGAATACTCCGCTTAAGCGGGAGTTTCTACAATGAGCAGTTCTTC.

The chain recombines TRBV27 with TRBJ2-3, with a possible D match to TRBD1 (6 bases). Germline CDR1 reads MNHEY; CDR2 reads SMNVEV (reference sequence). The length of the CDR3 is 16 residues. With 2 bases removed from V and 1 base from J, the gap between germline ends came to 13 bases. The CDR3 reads CASSLIRAGGTDTQYF. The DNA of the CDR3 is TGTGCCAGCAGTTTAATTCGGGCAGGGGGCACAGATACGCAGTATTTT.

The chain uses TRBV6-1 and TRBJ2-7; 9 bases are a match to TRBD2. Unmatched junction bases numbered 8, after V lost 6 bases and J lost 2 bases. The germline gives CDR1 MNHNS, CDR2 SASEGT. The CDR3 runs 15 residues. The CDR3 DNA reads TGTGCCAGCAGCGCCAGCGGGGGGTATACCTACGAGCAGTACTTC. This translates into CASSASGGYTYEQYF.

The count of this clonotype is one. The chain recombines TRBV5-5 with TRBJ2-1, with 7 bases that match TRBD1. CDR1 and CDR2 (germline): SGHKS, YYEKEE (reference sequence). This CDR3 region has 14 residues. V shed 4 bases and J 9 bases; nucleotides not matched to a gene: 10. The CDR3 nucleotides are TGTGCCAGCAGCCCCCCGACAGGGAAGGGTGAGCAGTTCTTC. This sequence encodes CASSPPTGKGEQFF.

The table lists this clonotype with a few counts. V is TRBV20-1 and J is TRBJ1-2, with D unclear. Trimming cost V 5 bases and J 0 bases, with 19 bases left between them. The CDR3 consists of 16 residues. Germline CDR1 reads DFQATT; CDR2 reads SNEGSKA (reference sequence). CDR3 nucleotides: TGCAGTGCTGTACCCCGCCGGGTGCCAGCTAACTATGGCTACACCTTC. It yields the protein CSAVPRRVPANYGYTF.

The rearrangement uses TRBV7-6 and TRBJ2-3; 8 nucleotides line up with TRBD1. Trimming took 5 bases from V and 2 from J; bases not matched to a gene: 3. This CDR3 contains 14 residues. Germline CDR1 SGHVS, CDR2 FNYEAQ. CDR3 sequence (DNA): TGTGCCAGCAGCCCGGACAGGGACACAGATACGCAGTATTTT. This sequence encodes CASSPDRDTDTQYF.

CDR3 in amino acids: CASSQDPRGADTQYF. The CDR3 bases are TGCGCCAGCAGCCAAGATCCCAGGGGGGCAGATACGCAGTATTTT. The chain couples TRBV4-1 to TRBJ2-3, with D possibly being TRBD1 (7 bases). CDR1 and CDR2 (germline): MGHRA, YSYEKL. Deletions cut 0 bases from V and 4 bases from J, with 11 bases between. This CDR3 spans 15 amino acids.

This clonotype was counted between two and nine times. The DNA for the CDR3 is TGTGCCAGCAGCTTAGCCAAAAACATTCAGTACTTC. Amino acid sequence: CASSLAKNIQYF. The rearrangement joins TRBV7-2 to TRBJ2-4; D gene unclear. Germline V gives CDR1 SGHTA, CDR2 FQGNSA. This CDR3 comprises 12 residues. V dropped 0 bases and J dropped 3 bases, with 0 bases sitting between them.

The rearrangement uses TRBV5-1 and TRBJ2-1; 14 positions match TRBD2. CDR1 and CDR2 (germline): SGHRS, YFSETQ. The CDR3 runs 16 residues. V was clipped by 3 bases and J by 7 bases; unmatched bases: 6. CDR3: CASSSRLAGGTNEQFF. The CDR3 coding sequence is TGCGCCAGCAGCTCTAGACTAGCGGGAGGGACAAATGAGCAGTTCTTC.

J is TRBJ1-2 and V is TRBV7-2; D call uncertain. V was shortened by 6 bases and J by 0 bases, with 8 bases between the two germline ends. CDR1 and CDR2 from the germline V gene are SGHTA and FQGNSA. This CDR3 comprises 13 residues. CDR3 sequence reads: CASREQTNYGYTF. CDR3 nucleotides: TGTGCCAGCAGGGAACAGACTAACTATGGCTACACCTTC.

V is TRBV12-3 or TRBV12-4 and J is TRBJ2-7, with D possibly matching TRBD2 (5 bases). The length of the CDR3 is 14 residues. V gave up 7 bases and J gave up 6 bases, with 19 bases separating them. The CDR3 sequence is CASIETLDSAEQYF. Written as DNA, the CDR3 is TGTGCCAGCATCGAGACCCTGGACTCCGCCGAGCAGTACTTC.

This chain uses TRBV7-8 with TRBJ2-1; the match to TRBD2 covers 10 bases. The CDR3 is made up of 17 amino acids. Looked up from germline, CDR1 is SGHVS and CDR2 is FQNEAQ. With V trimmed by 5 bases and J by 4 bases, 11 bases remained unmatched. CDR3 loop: CASSLKRGGRIYNEQFF. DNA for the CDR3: TGTGCCAGCAGCCTCAAGCGGGGGGGTAGAATATACAATGAGCAGTTCTTC.

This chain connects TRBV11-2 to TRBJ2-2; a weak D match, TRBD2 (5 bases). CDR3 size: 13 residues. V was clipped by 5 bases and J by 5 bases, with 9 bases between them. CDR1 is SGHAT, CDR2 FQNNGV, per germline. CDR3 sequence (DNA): TGTGCCAGCAGCAGCTGGAGGACCGGGGAGCTGTTTTTT. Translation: CASSSWRTGELFF.